Listed below are T cell receptor beta chains from one sample, sequenced in a study of blood T cell repertoires in COVID-19. The data were produced by immunoSEQ multiplex PCR, yet TCRdb's version contains in-frame clones alone and is incomplete. The data contain approximately 670,000 clones, about nine tenths of them singletons. Sequenced input: peripheral blood. All receptors derive from a woman aged 18-29 years with acute or convalescent COVID-19. The CDR3 runs from the conserved cysteine through the conserved F or W. D genes are given only for firm matches. Not all rows give a size; the values are once, few, many and, for expanded clones, a class.

v_call: TRBV6-5; clone_size: NA; j_call: TRBJ2-7; d_call: TRBD1; cdr3_aa: CASSSWTGEDEQYF; cdr3_nt: TGTGCCAGCAGTTCTTGGACAGGGGAAGACGAGCAGTACTTC
v_call: TRBV7-6; clone_size: NA; j_call: TRBJ1-5; d_call: TRBD1; cdr3_aa: CASSPGTGVMGQPQHF; cdr3_nt: TGTGCCAGCAGCCCAGGGACAGGGGTAATGGGACAGCCCCAGCATTTT
v_call: TRBV10-3; clone_size: few; j_call: TRBJ1-4; d_call: NA; cdr3_aa: CAISELGQGNEKLFF; cdr3_nt: TGTGCCATCAGTGAGTTGGGGCAGGGTAATGAAAAACTGTTTTTT
v_call: TRBV4-3; clone_size: NA; j_call: TRBJ1-1; d_call: TRBD1; cdr3_aa: CASSHPGQGLEAFF; cdr3_nt: TGCGCCAGCAGCCACCCGGGACAGGGGCTTGAAGCTTTCTTT
v_call: TRBV27; clone_size: NA; j_call: TRBJ2-7; d_call: TRBD1; cdr3_aa: CASSGTGGYEQYF; cdr3_nt: TGTGCCAGCAGTGGGACAGGAGGCTACGAGCAGTACTTC
v_call: TRBV12-5; clone_size: NA; j_call: TRBJ1-1; d_call: TRBD1; cdr3_aa: CASGFQTGAMVRNTEAFF; cdr3_nt: TGTGCTAGTGGTTTCCAGACAGGGGCGATGGTTCGGAACACTGAAGCTTTCTTT
v_call: TRBV5-1; clone_size: NA; j_call: TRBJ1-5; d_call: TRBD1; cdr3_aa: CASSLGSGTGPQHF; cdr3_nt: TGCGCCAGCAGCTTGGGGTCTGGGACAGGGCCCCAGCATTTT
v_call: TRBV12-5; clone_size: NA; j_call: TRBJ2-7; d_call: NA; cdr3_aa: CASGLVFMGGLYEQYF; cdr3_nt: TGTGCTAGTGGTTTGGTTTTTATGGGGGGGCTCTACGAGCAGTACTTC
v_call: TRBV20-1; clone_size: NA; j_call: TRBJ2-7; d_call: NA; cdr3_aa: CSARDRREQYF; cdr3_nt: TGCAGTGCTAGAGATCGGAGGGAGCAGTACTTC
v_call: TRBV7-2; clone_size: NA; j_call: TRBJ1-3; d_call: TRBD1; cdr3_aa: CASSFYTGEGNTIYF; cdr3_nt: TGTGCCAGCAGCTTCTATACAGGGGAAGGAAACACCATATATTTT
v_call: TRBV11-3; clone_size: NA; j_call: TRBJ2-3; d_call: TRBD2; cdr3_aa: CASSPGRTSWHTQYF; cdr3_nt: TGTGCCAGCAGCCCTGGTAGGACTAGCTGGCATACGCAGTATTTT
v_call: TRBV10-3; clone_size: NA; j_call: TRBJ2-2; d_call: NA; cdr3_aa: CAITGDTGELFF; cdr3_nt: TGTGCCATCACCGGGGACACCGGGGAGCTGTTTTTT
v_call: TRBV27; clone_size: NA; j_call: TRBJ2-1; d_call: TRBD2; cdr3_aa: CASSAGGSYNEQFF; cdr3_nt: TGTGCCAGCAGTGCGGGGGGCTCCTACAATGAGCAGTTCTTC
v_call: TRBV4-1; clone_size: NA; j_call: TRBJ1-2; d_call: TRBD1; cdr3_aa: CASSLRDRANYGYTF; cdr3_nt: TGCGCCAGCAGCCTCCGGGACAGGGCTAACTATGGCTACACCTTC
v_call: TRBV13; clone_size: NA; j_call: TRBJ1-1; d_call: NA; cdr3_aa: CASSLGRGYTEAFF; cdr3_nt: TGTGCCAGCAGCTTGGGCAGGGGCTACACTGAAGCTTTCTTT
v_call: TRBV9; clone_size: NA; j_call: TRBJ2-7; d_call: NA; cdr3_aa: CASSVGRGGYEQYF; cdr3_nt: TGTGCCAGCAGCGTTGGCCGTGGAGGCTACGAGCAGTACTTC
v_call: TRBV10-3; clone_size: few; j_call: TRBJ1-3; d_call: TRBD1; cdr3_aa: CATTRDGTGGNTIYF; cdr3_nt: TGTGCCACCACCAGGGATGGGACAGGGGGAAACACCATATATTTT
v_call: TRBV5-4; clone_size: NA; j_call: TRBJ2-1; d_call: TRBD1; cdr3_aa: CASSLSAGGLNEQFF; cdr3_nt: TGTGCCAGCAGCTTGTCGGCAGGGGGCTTAAATGAGCAGTTCTTC
v_call: TRBV6-6; clone_size: NA; j_call: TRBJ1-1; d_call: NA; cdr3_aa: CASSYSIGYAFF; cdr3_nt: TGTGCCAGCAGTTACTCGATCGGGTATGCTTTCTTT
v_call: TRBV27; clone_size: NA; j_call: TRBJ2-1; d_call: NA; cdr3_aa: CASSYYNEQFF; cdr3_nt: TGTGCCAGCAGCTATTACAATGAGCAGTTCTTC